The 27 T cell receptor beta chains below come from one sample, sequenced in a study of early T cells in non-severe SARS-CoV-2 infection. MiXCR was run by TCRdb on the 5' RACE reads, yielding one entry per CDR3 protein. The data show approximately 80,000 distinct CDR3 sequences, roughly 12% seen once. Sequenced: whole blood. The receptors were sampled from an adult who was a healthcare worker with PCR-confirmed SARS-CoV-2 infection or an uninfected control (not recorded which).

The CDR3 nucleotides are TGTGCCAGCAGTTCCGTTAGCGGGAGGGCCTACAATGAGCAGTTCTTC. This gives the protein CASSSVSGRAYNEQFF. This chain connects TRBV11-2 to TRBJ2-1; 11 nucleotides match TRBD2. In germline, CDR1 is SGHAT, CDR2 FQNNGV. Unmatched junction bases numbered 6, after V lost 6 bases and J lost 2 bases. This CDR3 has 16 amino acids. The full variable domain, completed using reference TRBV11-2 and TRBJ2-1, is EAGVAQSPRYKIIEKRQSVAFWCNPISGHATLYWYQQILGQGPKLLIQFQNNGVVDDSQLPKDRFSAERLKGVDSTLKIQPAKLEDSAVYLCASSSVSGRAYNEQFFGPGTRLTVL.

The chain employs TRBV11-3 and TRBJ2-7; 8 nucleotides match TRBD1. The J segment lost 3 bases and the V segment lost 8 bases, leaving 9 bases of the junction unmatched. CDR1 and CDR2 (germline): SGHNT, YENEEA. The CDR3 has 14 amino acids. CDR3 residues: CASAAGQGDYEQYF. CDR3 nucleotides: TGTGCCAGCGCTGCTGGACAGGGAGACTACGAGCAGTACTTC.

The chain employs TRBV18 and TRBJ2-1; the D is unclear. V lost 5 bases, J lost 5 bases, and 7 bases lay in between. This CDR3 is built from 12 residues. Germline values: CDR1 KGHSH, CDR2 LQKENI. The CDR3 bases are TGTGCCAGCTCATCGACAAACAATGAGCAGTTCTTC. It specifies CASSSTNNEQFF.

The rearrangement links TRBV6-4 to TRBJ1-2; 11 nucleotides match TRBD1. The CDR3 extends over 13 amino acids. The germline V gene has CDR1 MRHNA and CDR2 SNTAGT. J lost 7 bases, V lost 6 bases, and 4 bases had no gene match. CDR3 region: CASSAGTGGGYTF. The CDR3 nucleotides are TGTGCCAGCAGCGCCGGGACAGGGGGTGGCTACACCTTC.

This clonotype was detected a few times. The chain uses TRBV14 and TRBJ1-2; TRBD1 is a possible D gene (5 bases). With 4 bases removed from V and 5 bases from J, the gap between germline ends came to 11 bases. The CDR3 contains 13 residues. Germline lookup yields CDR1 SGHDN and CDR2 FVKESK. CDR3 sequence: CASSPNEGYGYTF. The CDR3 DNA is TGTGCCAGCAGCCCAAATGAGGGGTATGGCTACACCTTC.

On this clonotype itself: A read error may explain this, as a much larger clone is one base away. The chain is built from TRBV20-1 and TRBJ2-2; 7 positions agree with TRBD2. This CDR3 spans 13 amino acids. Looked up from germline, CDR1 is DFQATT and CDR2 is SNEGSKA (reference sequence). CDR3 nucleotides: TGCAGTGCCCCTGGACTAGACACCGGGGAGCCGTTTTTT. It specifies CSAPGLDTGEPFF.

The CDR3 spells CSVGQGDTF. The CDR3 DNA is TGCAGCGTTGGACAGGGAGACACCTTC. This chain connects TRBV29-1 to TRBJ1-2, with 7 bases matching TRBD1. Germline V lookup: CDR1 SQVTM, CDR2 ANQGSEA. The V and J ends lost 4 bases and 12 bases, in that order; junction bases with no gene match: 2. The CDR3 runs 9 residues.

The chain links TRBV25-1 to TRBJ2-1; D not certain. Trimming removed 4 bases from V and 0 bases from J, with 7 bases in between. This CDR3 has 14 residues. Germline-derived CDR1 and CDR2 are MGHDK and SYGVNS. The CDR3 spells CASSARSSYNEQFF. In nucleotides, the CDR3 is TGTGCCAGCAGTGCGAGGAGCTCCTACAATGAGCAGTTCTTC.

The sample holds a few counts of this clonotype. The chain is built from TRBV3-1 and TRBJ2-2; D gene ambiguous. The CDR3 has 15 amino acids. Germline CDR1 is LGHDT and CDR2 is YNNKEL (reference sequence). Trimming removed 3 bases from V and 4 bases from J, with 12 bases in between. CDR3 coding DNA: TGTGCCAGCAGCCAGCGAGACACGATCACCGGGGAGCTGTTTTTT. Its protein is CASSQRDTITGELFF.

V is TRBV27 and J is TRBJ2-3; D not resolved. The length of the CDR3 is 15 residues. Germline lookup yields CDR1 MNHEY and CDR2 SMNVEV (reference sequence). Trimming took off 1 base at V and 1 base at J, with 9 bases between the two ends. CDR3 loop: CASSLLGGGTDTQYF. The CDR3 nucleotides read TGTGCCAGCAGTTTATTAGGCGGCGGCACAGATACGCAGTATTTT.

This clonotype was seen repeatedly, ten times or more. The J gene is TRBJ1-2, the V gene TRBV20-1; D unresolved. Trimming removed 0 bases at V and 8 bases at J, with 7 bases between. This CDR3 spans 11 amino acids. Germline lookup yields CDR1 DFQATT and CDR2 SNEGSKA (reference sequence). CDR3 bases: TGCAGTGCTAGAGATCCCCGAGGCTACACCTTC. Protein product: CSARDPRGYTF.

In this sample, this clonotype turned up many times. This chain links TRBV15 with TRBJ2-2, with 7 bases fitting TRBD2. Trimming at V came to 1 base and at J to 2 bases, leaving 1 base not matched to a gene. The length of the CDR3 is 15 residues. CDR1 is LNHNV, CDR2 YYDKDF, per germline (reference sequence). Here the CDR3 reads CATSRGLANTGELFF. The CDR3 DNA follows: TGTGCCACCAGCAGAGGACTAGCAAACACCGGGGAGCTGTTTTTT.

Here the CDR3 DNA reads TGTGCCAGCAGTTACGCCCAGGGCTCCTACGAGCAGTACTTC. Translating it yields CASSYAQGSYEQYF. The chain combines TRBV6-5 with TRBJ2-7, with D perhaps TRBD1 (5 bases). CDR1 is MNHEY, CDR2 SVGAGI, per germline. V shed 2 bases and J shed 0 bases, with 8 bases lying between them. The CDR3 length is 14 residues.

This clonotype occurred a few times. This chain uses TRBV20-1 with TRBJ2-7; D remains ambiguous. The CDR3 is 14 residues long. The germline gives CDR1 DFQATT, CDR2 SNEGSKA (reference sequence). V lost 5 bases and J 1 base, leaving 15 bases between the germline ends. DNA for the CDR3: TGCAGTGCTCCCGACCGACGGGCTTCCTACGAGCAGTACTTC. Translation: CSAPDRRASYEQYF.

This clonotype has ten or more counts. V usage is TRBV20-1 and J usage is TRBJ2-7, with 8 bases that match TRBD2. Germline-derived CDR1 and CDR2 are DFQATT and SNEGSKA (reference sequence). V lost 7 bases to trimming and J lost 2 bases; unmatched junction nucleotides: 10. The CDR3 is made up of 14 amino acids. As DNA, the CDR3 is TGCAGTGTTTCGACTAGCGAGAGCACCTACGAGCAGTACTTC. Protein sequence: CSVSTSESTYEQYF.

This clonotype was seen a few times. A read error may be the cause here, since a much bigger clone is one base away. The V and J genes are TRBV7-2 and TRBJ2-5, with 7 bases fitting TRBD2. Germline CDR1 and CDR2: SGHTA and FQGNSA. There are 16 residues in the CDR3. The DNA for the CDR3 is TGTGTCAGCAGCCCCGGGACTACTAGGGCCCAAGAGACCCAGTACTTC. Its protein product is CVSSPGTTRAQETQYF.

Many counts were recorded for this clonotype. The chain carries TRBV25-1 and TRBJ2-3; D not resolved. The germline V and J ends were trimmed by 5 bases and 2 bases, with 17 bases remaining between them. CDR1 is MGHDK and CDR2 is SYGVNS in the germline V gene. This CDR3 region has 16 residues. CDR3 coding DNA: TGTGCCAGCAGTCCGACCCAGGCTCTCTTCACAGATACGCAGTATTTT. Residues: CASSPTQALFTDTQYF.

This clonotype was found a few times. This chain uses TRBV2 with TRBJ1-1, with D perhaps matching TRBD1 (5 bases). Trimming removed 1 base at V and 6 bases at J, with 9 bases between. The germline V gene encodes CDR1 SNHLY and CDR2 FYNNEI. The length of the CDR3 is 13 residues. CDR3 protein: CASSEEQGPEAFF. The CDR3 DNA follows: TGTGCCAGCAGTGAAGAGCAGGGACCTGAAGCTTTCTTT.

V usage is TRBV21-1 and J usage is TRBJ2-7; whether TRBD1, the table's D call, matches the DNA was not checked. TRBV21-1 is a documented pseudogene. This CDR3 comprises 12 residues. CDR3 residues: CASSMPRGEQYF. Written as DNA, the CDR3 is TGTGCCAGCAGCATGCCCAGGGGCGAGCAGTACTTC.

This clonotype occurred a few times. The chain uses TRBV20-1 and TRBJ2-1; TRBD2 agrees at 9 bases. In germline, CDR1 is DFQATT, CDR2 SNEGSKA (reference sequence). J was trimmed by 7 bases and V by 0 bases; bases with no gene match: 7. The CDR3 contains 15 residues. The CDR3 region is CSARDLAGVGNEQFF. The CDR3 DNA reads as TGCAGTGCTAGAGATTTAGCGGGAGTGGGAAATGAGCAGTTCTTC.

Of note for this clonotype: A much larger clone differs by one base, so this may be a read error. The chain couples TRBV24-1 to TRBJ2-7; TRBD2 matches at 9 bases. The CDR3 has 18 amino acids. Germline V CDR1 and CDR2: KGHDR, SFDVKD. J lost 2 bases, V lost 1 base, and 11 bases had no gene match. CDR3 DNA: TGTGCCACCAGTGATTTAAGCTGTGCTAGCGGGGACACCTACGAGCAGTACTTC. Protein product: CATSDLSCASGDTYEQYF.

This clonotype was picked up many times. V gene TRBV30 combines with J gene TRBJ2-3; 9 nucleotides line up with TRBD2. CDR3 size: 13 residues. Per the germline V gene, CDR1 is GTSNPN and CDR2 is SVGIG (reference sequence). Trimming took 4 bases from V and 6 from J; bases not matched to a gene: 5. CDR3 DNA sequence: TGTGCCTGGACAGGGACTAGCATGGATACGCAGTATTTT. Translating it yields CAWTGTSMDTQYF.

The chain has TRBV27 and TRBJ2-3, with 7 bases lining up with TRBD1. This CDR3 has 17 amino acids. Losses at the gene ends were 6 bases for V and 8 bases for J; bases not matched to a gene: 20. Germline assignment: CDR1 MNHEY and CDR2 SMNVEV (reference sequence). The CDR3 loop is CASRPQSLGQVVATQYF. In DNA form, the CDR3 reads TGTGCCAGCAGACCACAGAGTCTTGGACAGGTTGTTGCTACGCAGTATTTT.

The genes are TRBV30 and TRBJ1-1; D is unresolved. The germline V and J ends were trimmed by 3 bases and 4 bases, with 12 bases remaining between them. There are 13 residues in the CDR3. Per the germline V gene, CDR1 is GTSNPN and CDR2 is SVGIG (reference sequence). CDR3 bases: TGTGCCTGGAGCCCCGAAGACTTCACTGAAGCTTTCTTT. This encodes CAWSPEDFTEAFF.

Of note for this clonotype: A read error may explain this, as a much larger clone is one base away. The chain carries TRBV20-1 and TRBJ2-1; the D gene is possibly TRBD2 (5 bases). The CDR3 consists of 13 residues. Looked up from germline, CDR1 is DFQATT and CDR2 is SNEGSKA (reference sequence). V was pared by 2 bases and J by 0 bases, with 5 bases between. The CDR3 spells CSARTSSYNEQFF. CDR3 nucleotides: TGCAGTGCTAGAACTAGCTCCTACAATGAGCAGTTCTTC.

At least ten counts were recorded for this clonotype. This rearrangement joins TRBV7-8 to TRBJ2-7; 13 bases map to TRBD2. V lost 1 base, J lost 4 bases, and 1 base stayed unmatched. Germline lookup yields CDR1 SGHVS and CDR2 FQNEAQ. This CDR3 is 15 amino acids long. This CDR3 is CASSLELAGGYEQYF. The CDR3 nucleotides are TGTGCCAGCAGCTTAGAACTAGCGGGAGGGTACGAGCAGTACTTC.

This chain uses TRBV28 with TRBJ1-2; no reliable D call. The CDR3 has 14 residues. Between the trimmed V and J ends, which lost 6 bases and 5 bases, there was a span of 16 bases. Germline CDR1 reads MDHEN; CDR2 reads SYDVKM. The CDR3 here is CASSSGSPQYGYTF. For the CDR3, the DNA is TGTGCCAGCAGCTCAGGATCCCCCCAGTATGGCTACACCTTC.